A selection of T cell receptor beta chains follows, all from one sample in a study of shared clonotypes between healthy human individuals. The assay was immunoSEQ multiplex PCR, and TCRdb's table has in-frame clones only and misses some. The sample has approximately 2.3 million clones, approximately 95% seen once. Sequenced material: naive CD4+ T cells from PBMCs. The receptors here all came from a man aged 18 to 30 in good health. Some clones in this sample may be carry-over from other donors' samples. Both conserved end residues are part of each CDR3. The D gene is left open where the match is weak. Size values are once, few and many counts, or a class for expanded clones, and some rows have none.

CASRQQGRETQYF TGCGCCAGCAGGCAACAGGGTAGGGAGACCCAGTACTTC TRBV23-1 - - TRBJ2-5
CASSVSWDGGKAQYF TGTGCCAGCAGTGTGAGTTGGGATGGTGGCAAGGCGCAGTATTTT TRBV6-1 - - TRBJ2-3
CASSPTPGGQFF TGTGCCAGCAGCCCCACCCCAGGTGGGCAGTTCTTC TRBV28 - - TRBJ2-1
CASSFGGVRADTQYF TGTGCCAGCAGCTTCGGAGGGGTGAGGGCAGATACGCAGTATTTT TRBV7-2 - - TRBJ2-3
CASRVGVPGITNEKLFF TGTGCCAGTAGGGTTGGGGTCCCAGGAATAACTAATGAAAAACTGTTTTTT TRBV19 - - TRBJ1-4
CASSQPRQAGWYEVAKNIQYF TGTGCCAGCAGTCAACCTCGACAGGCCGGTTGGTATGAAGTAGCCAAAAACATTCAGTACTTC TRBV28 - - TRBJ2-4
CASSDTISGANVLTF TGTGCCAGCAGTGATACAATCTCTGGGGCCAACGTCCTGACTTTC TRBV9 - - TRBJ2-6
CASSPSLAGVDLGELFF TGTGCCAGCAGTCCCTCCCTCGCGGGAGTGGATCTCGGGGAGCTGTTTTTT TRBV6-9 - TRBD2 TRBJ2-2
CASSVGLDTYNEQFF TGTGCCAGCAGCGTAGGTCTAGATACCTACAATGAGCAGTTCTTC TRBV9 - - TRBJ2-1
CASSAAASASYEQYF TGTGCCAGCAGCGCCGCGGCTAGCGCTTCCTACGAGCAGTACTTC TRBV9 - - TRBJ2-7
CASGGVLGEQYF TGTGCCAGCGGCGGGGTCCTCGGGGAGCAGTACTTC TRBV28 - - TRBJ2-7
CASSQPTSGRGGEQFF TGCGCCAGCAGCCAGCCGACTAGCGGGAGAGGCGGTGAGCAGTTCTTC TRBV4-1 - TRBD2 TRBJ2-1
CASSQQGNYGYTF TGCGCCAGCAGCCAACAGGGGAACTATGGCTACACCTTC TRBV5-1 - TRBD1 TRBJ1-2
CASSLGGQGQAFF TGTGCCAGCAGCTTAGGGGGACAGGGCCAAGCTTTCTTT TRBV11-2 once TRBD1 TRBJ1-1
CASSETGAYYGYTF TGTGCCAGCAGCGAAACAGGGGCTTACTATGGCTACACCTTC TRBV9 - TRBD1 TRBJ1-2
CASSYGQGRQPQHF TGTGCCAGCAGTTACGGACAGGGAAGACAGCCCCAGCATTTT TRBV6-5 - TRBD1 TRBJ1-5
CASRKGHRKNIQYF TGCGCCAGCAGGAAGGGACATCGCAAAAACATTCAGTACTTC TRBV10-1 - - TRBJ2-4
CASSSTSGLTNTGELFF TGTGCCAGCAGCTCAACTAGCGGGCTTACGAACACCGGGGAGCTGTTTTTT TRBV11-3 - TRBD2 TRBJ2-2
CASSPRTDGVTDTQYF TGTGCCAGCAGCCCCCGGACAGACGGAGTAACAGATACGCAGTATTTT TRBV7-9 - - TRBJ2-3
CASSLGNRGVEQFF TGTGCCAGCAGCTTAGGGAACAGGGGGGTTGAGCAGTTCTTC TRBV7-8 - TRBD1 TRBJ2-1
CASSPIGQYNSNQPQHF TGTGCCAGTAGCCCAATTGGACAGTACAATAGCAATCAGCCCCAGCATTTT TRBV19 - - TRBJ1-5
CASSAPGAEAFF TGCGCCAGCAGCGCGCCAGGGGCGGAAGCTTTCTTT TRBV5-1 - - TRBJ1-1
CASSYSGQREQYF TGTGCCAGCAGTTACTCGGGACAGCGCGAGCAGTACTTC TRBV6-6 - TRBD1 TRBJ2-7
CASSPWTGDYGYTF TGTGCCAGCAGCCCCTGGACAGGGGACTATGGCTACACCTTC TRBV5-5 - TRBD1 TRBJ1-2